The T cell receptor (beta chain) under discussion was sequenced for a study of T-cell reconstitution after alpha-beta-depleted transplantation in children. Turning to this clonotype: Its antigen is not known.

General study results and limits: The origin of high day-60 TCRbeta diversity in some patients lay in surviving recipient T cells and thymic progenitors.

The CDR3 covers 20 residues. Germline trimming cut 3 bases from V and 4 bases from J; bases unmatched to any gene: 17. Germline values: CDR1 SGDLS, CDR2 YYNGEE. Preparing the TCRbeta library involved the use of unique molecular identifiers. MiXCR was run by TCRdb on the PCR reads, yielding one entry per CDR3 protein. The table has over 200,000 distinct CDR3 sequences, roughly 18% seen once. The sequenced sample was PBMCs, mostly from graft donor cells, obtained 360 days after TCRalphabeta/CD19-depleted stem cell transplant. This TCR came from a male patient between 2 and 10 years old who had a stem cell transplant for acute lymphoblastic leukemia, so the T cells may come from the graft donor. The chain uses TRBV9 and TRBJ2-6; 9 nucleotides line up with TRBD1. The CDR3, as DNA: TGTGCCAGCAGCGGAGAGGGACAGGGTGACTTGGGTGCCGGGGCCAACGTCCTGACTTTC. Its translation is CASSGEGQGDLGAGANVLTF.